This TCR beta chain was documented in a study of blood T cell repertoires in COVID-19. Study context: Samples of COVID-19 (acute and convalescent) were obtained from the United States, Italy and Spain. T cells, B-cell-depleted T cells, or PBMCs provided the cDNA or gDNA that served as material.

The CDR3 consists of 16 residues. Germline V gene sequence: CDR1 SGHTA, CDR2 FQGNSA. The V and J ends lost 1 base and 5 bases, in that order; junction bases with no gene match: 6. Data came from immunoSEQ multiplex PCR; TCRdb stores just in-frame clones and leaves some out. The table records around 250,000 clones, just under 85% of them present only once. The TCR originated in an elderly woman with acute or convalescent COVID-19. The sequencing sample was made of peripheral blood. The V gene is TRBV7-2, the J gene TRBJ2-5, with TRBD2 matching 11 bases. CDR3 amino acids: CASSLGVAGGGETQYF. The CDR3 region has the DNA TGTGCCAGCAGCTTAGGAGTAGCGGGAGGGGGGGAGACCCAGTACTTC.